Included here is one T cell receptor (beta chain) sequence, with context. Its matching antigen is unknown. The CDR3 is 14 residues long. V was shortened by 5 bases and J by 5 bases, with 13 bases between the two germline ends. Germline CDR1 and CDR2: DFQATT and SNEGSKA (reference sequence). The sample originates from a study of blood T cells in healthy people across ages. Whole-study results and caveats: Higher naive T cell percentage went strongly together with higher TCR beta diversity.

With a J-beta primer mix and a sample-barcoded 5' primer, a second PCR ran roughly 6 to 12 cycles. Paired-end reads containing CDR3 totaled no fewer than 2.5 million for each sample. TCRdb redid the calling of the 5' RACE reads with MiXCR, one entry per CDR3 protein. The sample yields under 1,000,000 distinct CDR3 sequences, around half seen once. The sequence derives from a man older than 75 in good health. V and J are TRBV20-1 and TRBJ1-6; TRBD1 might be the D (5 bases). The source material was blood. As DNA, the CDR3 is TGCAGTGCTTCGCGACAGATTGATAATTCACCCCTCCACTTT. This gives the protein CSASRQIDNSPLHF.